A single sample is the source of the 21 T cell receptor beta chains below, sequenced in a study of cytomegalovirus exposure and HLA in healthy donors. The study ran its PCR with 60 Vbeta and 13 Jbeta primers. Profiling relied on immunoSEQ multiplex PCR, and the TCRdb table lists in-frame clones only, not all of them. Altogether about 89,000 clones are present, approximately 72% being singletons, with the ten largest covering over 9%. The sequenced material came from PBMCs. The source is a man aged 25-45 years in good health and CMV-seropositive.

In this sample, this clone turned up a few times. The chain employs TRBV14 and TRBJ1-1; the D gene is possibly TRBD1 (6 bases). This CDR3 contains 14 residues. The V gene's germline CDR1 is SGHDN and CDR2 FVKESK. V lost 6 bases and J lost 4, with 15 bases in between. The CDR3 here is CASRRTGLATEAFF. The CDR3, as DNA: TGTGCCAGCAGGCGAACAGGGTTGGCCACTGAAGCTTTCTTT.

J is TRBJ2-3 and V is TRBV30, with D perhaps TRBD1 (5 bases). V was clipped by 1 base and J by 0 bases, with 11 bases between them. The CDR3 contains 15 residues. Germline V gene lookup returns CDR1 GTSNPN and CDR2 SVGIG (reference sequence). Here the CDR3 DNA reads TGTGCCTGGAGTGGGGGCGCTGCTAGCACAGATACGCAGTATTTT. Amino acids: CAWSGGAASTDTQYF.

The CDR3: CASSAPGTGIEETQYF. As DNA, the CDR3 is TGTGCCAGCAGCGCGCCCGGGACAGGGATAGAAGAGACCCAGTACTTC. The genes are TRBV9 and TRBJ2-5; 9 bases line up with TRBD1. The J segment lost 3 bases and the V segment lost 3 bases, leaving 9 bases of the junction unmatched. CDR1 is SGDLS, CDR2 YYNGEE, per germline. The CDR3 extends over 16 amino acids.

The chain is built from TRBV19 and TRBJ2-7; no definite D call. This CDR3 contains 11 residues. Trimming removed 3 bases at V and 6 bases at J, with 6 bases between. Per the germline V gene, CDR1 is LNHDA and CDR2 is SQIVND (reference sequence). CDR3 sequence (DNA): TGTGCCAGTAGTATGCGAGGCGAGCAGTACTTC. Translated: CASSMRGEQYF.

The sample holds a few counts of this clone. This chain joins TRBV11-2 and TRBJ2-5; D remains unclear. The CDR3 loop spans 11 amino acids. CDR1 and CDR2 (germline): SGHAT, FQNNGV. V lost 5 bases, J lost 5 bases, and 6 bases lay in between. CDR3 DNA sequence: TGTGCCAGCAGCCCCCATGAGACCCAGTACTTC. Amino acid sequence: CASSPHETQYF.

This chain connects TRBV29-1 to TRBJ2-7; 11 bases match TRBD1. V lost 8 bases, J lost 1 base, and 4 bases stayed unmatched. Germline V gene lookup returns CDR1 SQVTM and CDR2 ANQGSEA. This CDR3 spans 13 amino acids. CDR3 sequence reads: CSSRDRGSYEQYF. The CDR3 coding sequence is TGCAGCTCGCGGGACAGGGGGTCCTACGAGCAGTACTTC.

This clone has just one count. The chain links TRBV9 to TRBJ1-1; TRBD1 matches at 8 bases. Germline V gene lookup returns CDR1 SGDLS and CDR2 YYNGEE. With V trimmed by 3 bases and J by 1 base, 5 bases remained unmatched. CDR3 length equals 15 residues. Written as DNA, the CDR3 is TGTGCCAGCAGCGCAGGGGGCATCACGAACACTGAAGCTTTCTTT. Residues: CASSAGGITNTEAFF.

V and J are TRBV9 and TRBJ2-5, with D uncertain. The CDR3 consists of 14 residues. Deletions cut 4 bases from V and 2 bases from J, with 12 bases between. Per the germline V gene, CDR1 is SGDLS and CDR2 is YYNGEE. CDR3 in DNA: TGTGCCAGCAGCTCCTCTGGGCTTCAAGAGACCCAGTACTTC. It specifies CASSSSGLQETQYF.

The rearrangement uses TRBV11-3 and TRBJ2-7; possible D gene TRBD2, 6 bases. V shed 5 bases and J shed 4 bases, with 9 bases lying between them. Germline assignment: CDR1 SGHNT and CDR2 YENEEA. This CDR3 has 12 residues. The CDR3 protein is CASSRDSYEQYF. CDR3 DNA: TGTGCCAGCAGCCGGGACTCATACGAGCAGTACTTC.

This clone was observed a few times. The CDR3 nucleotides read TGTGCCAGCAGTTCCGGGGACAGTTATCAGCCCCAGCATTTT. Residues: CASSSGDSYQPQHF. This chain links TRBV6-5 with TRBJ1-5; TRBD1 matches 7 bases. Trimming at V came to 4 bases and at J to 5 bases, leaving 5 bases not matched to a gene. Germline V gene lookup returns CDR1 MNHEY and CDR2 SVGAGI. The CDR3 extends over 14 amino acids.

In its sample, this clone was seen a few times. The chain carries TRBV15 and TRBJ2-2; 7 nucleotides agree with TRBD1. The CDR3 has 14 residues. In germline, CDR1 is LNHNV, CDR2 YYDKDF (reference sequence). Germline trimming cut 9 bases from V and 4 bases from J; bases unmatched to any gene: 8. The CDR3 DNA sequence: TGTGCCACACCCCGACAGGGACGCACCGGGGAGCTGTTTTTT. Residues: CATPRQGRTGELFF. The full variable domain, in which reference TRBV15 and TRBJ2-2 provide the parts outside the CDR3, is DAMVIQNPRYQVTQFGKPVTLSCSQTLNHNVMYWYQQKSSQAPKLLFHYYDKDFNNEADTPDNFQSRRPNTSFCFLDIRSPGLGDTAMYLCATPRQGRTGELFFGEGSRLTVL.

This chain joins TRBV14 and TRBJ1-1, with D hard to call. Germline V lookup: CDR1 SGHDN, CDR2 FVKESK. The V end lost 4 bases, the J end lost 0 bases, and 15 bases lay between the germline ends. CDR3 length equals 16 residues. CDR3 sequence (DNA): TGTGCCAGCAGCCTTCTTTTCGACACACTGAACACTGAAGCTTTCTTT. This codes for CASSLLFDTLNTEAFF.

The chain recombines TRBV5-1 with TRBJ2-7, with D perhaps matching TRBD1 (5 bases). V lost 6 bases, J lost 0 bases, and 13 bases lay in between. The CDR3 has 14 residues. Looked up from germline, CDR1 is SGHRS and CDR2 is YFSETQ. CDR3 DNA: TGCGCCAGCAATTTGCAGGGTGGCTCCTACGAGCAGTACTTC. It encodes CASNLQGGSYEQYF.

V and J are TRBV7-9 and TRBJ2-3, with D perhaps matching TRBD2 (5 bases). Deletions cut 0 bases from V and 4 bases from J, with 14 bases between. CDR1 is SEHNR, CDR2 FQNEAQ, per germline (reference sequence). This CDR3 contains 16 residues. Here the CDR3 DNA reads TGTGCCAGCAGCTTAGCCCCAGCGGTACGCCCAGATACGCAGTATTTT. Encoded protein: CASSLAPAVRPDTQYF.

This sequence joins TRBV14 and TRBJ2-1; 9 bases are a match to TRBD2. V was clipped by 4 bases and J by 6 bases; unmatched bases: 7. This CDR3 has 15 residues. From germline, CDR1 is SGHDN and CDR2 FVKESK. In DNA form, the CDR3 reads TGTGCCAGCAGCCCGCGGGGGGGCCTTGGCAATGAGCAGTTCTTC. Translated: CASSPRGGLGNEQFF.

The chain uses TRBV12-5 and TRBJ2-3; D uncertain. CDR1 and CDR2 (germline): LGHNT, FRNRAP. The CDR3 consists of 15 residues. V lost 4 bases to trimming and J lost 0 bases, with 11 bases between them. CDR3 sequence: CASGSWALSTDTQYF. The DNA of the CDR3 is TGTGCTAGTGGTTCCTGGGCACTTAGCACAGATACGCAGTATTTT.

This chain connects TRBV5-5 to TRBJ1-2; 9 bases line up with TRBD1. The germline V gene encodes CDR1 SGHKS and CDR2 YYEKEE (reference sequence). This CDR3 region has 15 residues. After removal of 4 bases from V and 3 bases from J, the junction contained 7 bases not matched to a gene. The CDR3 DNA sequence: TGTGCCAGCAGCGCTCCGGGACAGGGAGACTATGGCTACACCTTC. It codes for CASSAPGQGDYGYTF. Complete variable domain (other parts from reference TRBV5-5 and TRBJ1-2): DAGVTQSPTHLIKTRGQQVTLRCSPISGHKSVSWYQQVLGQGPQFIFQYYEKEERGRGNFPDRFSARQFPNYSSELNVNALLLGDSALYLCASSAPGQGDYGYTFGSGTRLTVV.

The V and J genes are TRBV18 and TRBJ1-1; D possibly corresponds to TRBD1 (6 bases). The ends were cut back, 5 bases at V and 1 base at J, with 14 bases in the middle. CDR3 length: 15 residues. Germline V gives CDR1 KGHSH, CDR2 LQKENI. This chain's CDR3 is CASSTYGQPNTEAFF. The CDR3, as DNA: TGTGCCAGCTCAACCTACGGACAGCCGAACACTGAAGCTTTCTTT.

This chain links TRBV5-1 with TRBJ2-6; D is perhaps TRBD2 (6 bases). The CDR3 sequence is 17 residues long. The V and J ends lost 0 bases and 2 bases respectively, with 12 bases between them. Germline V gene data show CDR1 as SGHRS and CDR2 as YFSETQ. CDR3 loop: CASSLGRGSPGANVLTF. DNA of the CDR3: TGCGCCAGCAGCTTGGGGCGGGGTTCCCCTGGGGCCAACGTCCTGACTTTC.

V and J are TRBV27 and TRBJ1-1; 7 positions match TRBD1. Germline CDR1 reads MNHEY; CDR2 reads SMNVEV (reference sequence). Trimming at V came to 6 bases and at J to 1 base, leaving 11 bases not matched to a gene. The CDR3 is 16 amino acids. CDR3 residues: CASSRDRVKSNTEAFF. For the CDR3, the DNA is TGTGCCAGCAGCAGAGACAGGGTCAAATCGAACACTGAAGCTTTCTTT.

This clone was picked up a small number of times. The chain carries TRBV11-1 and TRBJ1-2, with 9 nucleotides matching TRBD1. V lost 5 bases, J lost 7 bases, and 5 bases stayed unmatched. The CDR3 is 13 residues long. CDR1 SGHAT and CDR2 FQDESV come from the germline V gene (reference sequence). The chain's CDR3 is CASSAQGAGGYTF. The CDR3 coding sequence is TGTGCCAGCAGCGCACAGGGGGCGGGTGGCTACACCTTC.